The 4 T cell receptor beta chains below all came from one sample that was sequenced in a study of vaccination and CD4 T cells after COVID-19. Treatment in this sample: approximately 9-day PBMC culture with coronavirus spike peptide pools or control peptides (ViraFEST assay). No cognate antigen is known for these TCRs. Scientists ran DNA taken from cultured CD4+ T cells through the Oncomine TCR Beta short-read assay for sequencing. TCRdb ran MiXCR on the PCR reads and lists one entry per CDR3 protein. The table lists roughly 15,000 distinct CDR3 sequences, roughly half of them singletons. What was sequenced was CD4+ T cells from blood, cultured in vitro. These receptor sequences come from a human donor who had recovered from COVID-19.

The chain is built from TRBV7-2 and TRBJ2-2; unclear D gene. Trimming left V 1 base short and J 1 base short, with 16 bases between. This CDR3 spans 18 amino acids. Germline-derived CDR1 and CDR2 are SGHTA and FQGNSA. The CDR3: CASSLVNWRTGNTGELFF. CDR3 coding DNA: TGTGCCAGCAGCTTAGTTAATTGGCGGACGGGGAACACCGGGGAGCTGTTTTTT. The full variable domain, with the rest looked up from reference TRBV7-2 and TRBJ2-2, is GAGVSQSPSNKVTEKGKDVELRCDPISGHTALYWYRQSLGQGLEFLIYFQGNSAPDKSGLPSDRFSAERTGGSVSTLTIQRTQQEDSAVYLCASSLVNWRTGNTGELFFGEGSRLTVL.

The chain combines TRBV24-1 with TRBJ2-1; possibly TRBD1 for D (5 bases). Per the germline V gene, CDR1 is KGHDR and CDR2 is SFDVKD. With 3 bases removed from V and 8 bases from J, the gap between germline ends came to 16 bases. This CDR3 is built from 15 residues. The CDR3 is CATSDPGLRWDEQFF. For the CDR3, the DNA is TGTGCCACCAGTGATCCAGGGTTGCGGTGGGATGAGCAGTTCTTC.

This clonotype was detected once. This chain connects TRBV7-3 to TRBJ2-1; no definite D call. The CDR3 runs 15 residues. From germline, CDR1 is SGHTA and CDR2 FQGTGA. V was shortened by 2 bases and J by 3 bases, with 11 bases between the two germline ends. The DNA for the CDR3 is TGTGCCAGCAGCTTAGGGCCGCCGGACTACAATGAGCAGTTCTTC. Its translation: CASSLGPPDYNEQFF.

This rearrangement joins TRBV20-1 to TRBJ2-3; TRBD1 might be the D (5 bases). The V end was cut by 0 bases, the J end by 4 bases, with 20 bases between. The CDR3 spans 17 residues. Germline values: CDR1 DFQATT, CDR2 SNEGSKA (reference sequence). Written as DNA, the CDR3 is TGCAGTGCTAGAGACTTGCTACGACGGACAAACGCAGATACGCAGTATTTT. Its protein product is CSARDLLRRTNADTQYF.